This T cell receptor beta chain came from a study of identifying expanded T cells in peripheral blood. Healthy donors had no documented immune events, such as infections, while sampled. The CDR3 is 16 amino acids. The repertoire was sequenced with immunoSEQ multiplex PCR; TCRdb's copy has only in-frame clones and lacks some. The sample lists about 86,000 clones, 88% seen once, with approximately 5.3% in the top ten. Material for sequencing was blood. The V gene is TRBV21-1, the J gene TRBJ1-1; the table's D call TRBD1 went unverified against the DNA. TRBV21-1 is marked as a pseudogene. The receptor was derived from a person aged 18 to 70 in good health. The CDR3 loop is CASSKALRGSNTEAFF. The CDR3, as DNA: TGTGCCAGCAGCAAAGCGCTCAGGGGCTCGAACACTGAAGCTTTCTTT.